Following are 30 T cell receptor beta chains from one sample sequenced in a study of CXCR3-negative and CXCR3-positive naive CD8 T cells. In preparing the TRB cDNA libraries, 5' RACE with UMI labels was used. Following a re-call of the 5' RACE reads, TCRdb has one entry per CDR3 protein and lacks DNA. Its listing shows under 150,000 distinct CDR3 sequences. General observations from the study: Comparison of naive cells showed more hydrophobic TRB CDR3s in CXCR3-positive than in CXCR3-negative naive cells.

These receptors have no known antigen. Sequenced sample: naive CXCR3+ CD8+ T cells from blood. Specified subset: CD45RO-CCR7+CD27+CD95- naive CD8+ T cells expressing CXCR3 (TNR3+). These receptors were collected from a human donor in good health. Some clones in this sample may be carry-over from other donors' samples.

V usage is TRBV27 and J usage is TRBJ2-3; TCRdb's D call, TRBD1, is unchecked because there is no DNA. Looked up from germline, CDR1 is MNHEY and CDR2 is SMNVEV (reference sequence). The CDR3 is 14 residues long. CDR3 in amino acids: CASSLYPGTDTQYF.

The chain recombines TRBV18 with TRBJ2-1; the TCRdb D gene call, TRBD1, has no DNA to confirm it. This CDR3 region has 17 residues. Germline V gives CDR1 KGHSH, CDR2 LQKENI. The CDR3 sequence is CASSTPGQGFFGNEQFF.

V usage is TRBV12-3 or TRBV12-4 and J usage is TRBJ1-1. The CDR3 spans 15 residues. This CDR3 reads CASSRPTSGNTEAFF.

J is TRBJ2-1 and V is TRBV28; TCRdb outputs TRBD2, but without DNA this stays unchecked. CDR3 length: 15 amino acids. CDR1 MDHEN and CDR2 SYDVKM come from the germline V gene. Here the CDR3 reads CASSLEREFSDEQFF.

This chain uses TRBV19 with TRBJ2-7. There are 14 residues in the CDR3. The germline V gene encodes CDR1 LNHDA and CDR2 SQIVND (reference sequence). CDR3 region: CASSWSGDTYEQYF. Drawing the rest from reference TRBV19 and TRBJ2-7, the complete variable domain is DGGITQSPKYLFRKEGQNVTLSCEQNLNHDAMYWYRQDPGQGLRLIYYSQIVNDFQKGDIAEGYSVSREKKESFPLTVTSAQKNPTAFYLCASSWSGDTYEQYFGPGTRLTVT.

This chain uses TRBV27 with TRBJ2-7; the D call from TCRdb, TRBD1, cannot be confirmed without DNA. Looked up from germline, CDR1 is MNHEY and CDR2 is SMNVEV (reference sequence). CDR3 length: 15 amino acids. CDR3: CASRRGASGYYEQYF.

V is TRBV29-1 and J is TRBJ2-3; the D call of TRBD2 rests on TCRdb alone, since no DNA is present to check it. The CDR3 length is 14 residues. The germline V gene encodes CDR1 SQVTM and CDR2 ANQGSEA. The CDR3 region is CSVQGLAGSNTQYF.

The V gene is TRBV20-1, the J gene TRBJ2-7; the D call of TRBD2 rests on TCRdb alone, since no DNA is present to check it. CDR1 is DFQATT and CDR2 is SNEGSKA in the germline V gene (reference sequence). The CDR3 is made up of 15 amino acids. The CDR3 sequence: CSAIALQPLTYEQYF.

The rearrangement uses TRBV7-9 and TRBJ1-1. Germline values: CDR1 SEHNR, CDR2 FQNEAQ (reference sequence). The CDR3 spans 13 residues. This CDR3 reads CASSSLVNTEVFF.

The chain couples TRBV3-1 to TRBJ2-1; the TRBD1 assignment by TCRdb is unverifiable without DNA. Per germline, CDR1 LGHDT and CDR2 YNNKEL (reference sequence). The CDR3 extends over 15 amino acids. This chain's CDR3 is CASSLGQGGDYEQFF.

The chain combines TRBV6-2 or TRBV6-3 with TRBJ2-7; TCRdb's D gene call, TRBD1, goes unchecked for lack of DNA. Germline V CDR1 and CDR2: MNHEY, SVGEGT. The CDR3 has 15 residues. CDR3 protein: CASSYFDRVGSEQYF.

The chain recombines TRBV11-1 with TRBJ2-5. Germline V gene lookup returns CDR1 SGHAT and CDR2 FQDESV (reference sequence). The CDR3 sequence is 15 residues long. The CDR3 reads CASSQAGKGKETQYF.

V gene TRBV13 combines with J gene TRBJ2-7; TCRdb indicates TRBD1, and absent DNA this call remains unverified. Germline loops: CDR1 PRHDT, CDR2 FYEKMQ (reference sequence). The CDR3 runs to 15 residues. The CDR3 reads CASSTGDRGLVEQYF.

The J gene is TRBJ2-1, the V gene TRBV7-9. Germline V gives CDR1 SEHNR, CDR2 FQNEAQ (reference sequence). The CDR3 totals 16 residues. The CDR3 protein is CASRVSGSASYNEQFF.

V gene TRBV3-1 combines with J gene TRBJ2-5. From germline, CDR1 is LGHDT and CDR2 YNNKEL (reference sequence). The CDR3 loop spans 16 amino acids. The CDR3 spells CASSQVPDGHVETQYF.

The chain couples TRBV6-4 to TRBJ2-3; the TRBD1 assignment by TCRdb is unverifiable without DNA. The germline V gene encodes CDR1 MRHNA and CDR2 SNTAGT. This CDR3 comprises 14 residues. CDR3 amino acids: CASSDGGASDTQYF.

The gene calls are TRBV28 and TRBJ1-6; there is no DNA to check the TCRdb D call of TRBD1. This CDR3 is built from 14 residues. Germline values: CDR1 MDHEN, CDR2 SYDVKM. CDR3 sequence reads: CASSFRTSGVPLHF. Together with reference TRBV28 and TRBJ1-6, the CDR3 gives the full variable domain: DVKVTQSSRYLVKRTGEKVFLECVQDMDHENMFWYRQDPGLGLRLIYFSYDVKMKEKGDIPEGYSVSREKKERFSLILESASTNQTSMYLCASSFRTSGVPLHFGNGTRLTVT.

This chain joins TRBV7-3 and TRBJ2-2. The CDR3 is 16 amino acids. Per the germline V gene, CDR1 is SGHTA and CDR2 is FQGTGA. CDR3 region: CASSSIGAANTGELFF.

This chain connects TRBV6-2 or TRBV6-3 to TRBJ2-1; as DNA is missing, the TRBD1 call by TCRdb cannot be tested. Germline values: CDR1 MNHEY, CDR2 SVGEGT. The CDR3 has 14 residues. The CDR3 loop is CASSSSGGWGEQFF.

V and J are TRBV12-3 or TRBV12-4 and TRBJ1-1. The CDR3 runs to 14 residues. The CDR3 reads CASSPGEGWTEAFF.

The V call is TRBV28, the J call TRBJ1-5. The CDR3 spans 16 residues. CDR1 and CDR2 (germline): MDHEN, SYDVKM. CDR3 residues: CASSLEPYGGNQPQHF.

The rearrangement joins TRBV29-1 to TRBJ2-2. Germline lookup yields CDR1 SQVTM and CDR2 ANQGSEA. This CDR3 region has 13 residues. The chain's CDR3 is CSVHPYRSGELFF.

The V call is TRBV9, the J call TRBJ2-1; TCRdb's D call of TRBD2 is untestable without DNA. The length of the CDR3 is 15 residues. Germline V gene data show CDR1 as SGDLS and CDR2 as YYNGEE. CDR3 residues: CASSVGGLAGTEQFF. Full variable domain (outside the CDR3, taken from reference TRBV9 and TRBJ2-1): DSGVTQTPKHLITATGQRVTLRCSPRSGDLSVYWYQQSLDQGLQFLIQYYNGEERAKGNILERFSAQQFPDLHSELNLSSLELGDSALYFCASSVGGLAGTEQFFGPGTRLTVL.

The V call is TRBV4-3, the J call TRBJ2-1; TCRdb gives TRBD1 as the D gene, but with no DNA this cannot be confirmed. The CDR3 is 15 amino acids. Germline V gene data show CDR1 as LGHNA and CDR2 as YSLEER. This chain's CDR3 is CASSQHRQAYNEQFF.

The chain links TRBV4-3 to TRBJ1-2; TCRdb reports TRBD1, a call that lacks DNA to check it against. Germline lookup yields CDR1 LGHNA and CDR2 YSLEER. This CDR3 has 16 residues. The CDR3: CASSQDWQGRNYGYTF.

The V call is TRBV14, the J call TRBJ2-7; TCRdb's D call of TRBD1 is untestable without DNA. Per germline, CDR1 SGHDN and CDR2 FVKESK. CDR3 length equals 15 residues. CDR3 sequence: CASSRERGPSYEQYF.

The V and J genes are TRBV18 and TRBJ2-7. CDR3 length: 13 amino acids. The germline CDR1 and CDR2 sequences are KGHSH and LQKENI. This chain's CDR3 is CASSPTEAYEQYF.

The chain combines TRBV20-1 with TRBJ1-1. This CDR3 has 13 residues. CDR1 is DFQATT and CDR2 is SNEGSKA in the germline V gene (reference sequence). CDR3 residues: CSADPFVSNEAFF.

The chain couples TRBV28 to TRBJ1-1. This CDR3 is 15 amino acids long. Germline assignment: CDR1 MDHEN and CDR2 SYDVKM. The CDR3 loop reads CASRFFADGNTEAFF.

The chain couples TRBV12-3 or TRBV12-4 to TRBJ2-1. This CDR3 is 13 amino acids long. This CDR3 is CASTSGFYNEQFF.